One sample yielded the 17 T cell receptor beta chains listed below, sequenced in a study of cytomegalovirus exposure and HLA in healthy donors. The PCR ran on 60 Vbeta and 13 Jbeta primers. Assay used: immunoSEQ multiplex PCR; TCRdb lists only in-frame clones, some missing. The repertoire holds around 150,000 clones, with roughly 80% as singletons. Specimen: PBMCs. The receptors originated from a woman aged 40 to 49 in good health and CMV-seronegative.

This clone has a single count. CDR3 bases: TGTGCCAGCAGTTTATTGGGCAGCAACACTGAAGCTTTCTTT. Its protein product is CASSLLGSNTEAFF. The chain recombines TRBV28 with TRBJ1-1, with D uncertain. The germline gives CDR1 MDHEN, CDR2 SYDVKM. Trimming stripped 1 base from V and 2 bases from J, with 8 bases between. The CDR3 runs to 14 residues.

V is TRBV19 and J is TRBJ1-1; D call uncertain. Germline V gives CDR1 LNHDA, CDR2 SQIVND (reference sequence). The length of the CDR3 is 15 residues. With 7 bases removed from V and 2 bases from J, the gap between germline ends came to 17 bases. CDR3 coding DNA: TGTGCCAGTATCGACGGAGGAACGAAAAACACTGAAGCTTTCTTT. As protein: CASIDGGTKNTEAFF. Based on the CDR3 plus reference TRBV19 and TRBJ1-1, the full variable domain is DGGITQSPKYLFRKEGQNVTLSCEQNLNHDAMYWYRQDPGQGLRLIYYSQIVNDFQKGDIAEGYSVSREKKESFPLTVTSAQKNPTAFYLCASIDGGTKNTEAFFGQGTRLTVV.

Comment on this clone: The junction shows a germline mismatch at one end, possibly a read error. The chain is built from TRBV10-1 and TRBJ2-4; 13 positions match TRBD2. Germline V gives CDR1 WNHNN, CDR2 SYGVQD (reference sequence). The CDR3 spans 17 residues. The CDR3 DNA reads TGCGCCAGCCGGGGACTAGCGGGGCCGAGATACCATAACAGTCAGTACTTC. Translating it yields CASRGLAGPRYHNSQYF.

This clone occurred a few times. The chain is built from TRBV2 and TRBJ1-1; 10 bases align to TRBD1. The CDR3 has 17 amino acids. Trimming removed 6 bases from V and 4 bases from J; junction bases left unmatched: 14. Germline lookup yields CDR1 SNHLY and CDR2 FYNNEI. The CDR3 reads CASSDHGQGDVSTEAFF. The DNA of the CDR3 is TGTGCCAGCAGCGACCACGGACAGGGGGACGTTTCCACTGAAGCTTTCTTT.

This rearrangement joins TRBV6-4 to TRBJ2-3, with 10 bases that match TRBD2. Germline V gives CDR1 MRHNA, CDR2 SNTAGT. The length of the CDR3 is 15 residues. J gave up 5 bases and V 2 bases, and 4 bases lay outside the gene matches. The CDR3 DNA reads as TGTGCCAGCAGTGACGGTAGCGGGAGGCAAGATACGCAGTATTTT. Amino acid sequence: CASSDGSGRQDTQYF.

The rearrangement joins TRBV11-2 to TRBJ1-4; D unresolved. This CDR3 spans 13 amino acids. The V and J ends lost 1 base and 7 bases respectively, with 7 bases between them. The germline V gene encodes CDR1 SGHAT and CDR2 FQNNGV. CDR3 protein: CASSLVRSEKLFF. CDR3 DNA: TGTGCCAGCAGCTTAGTCCGGAGTGAAAAACTGTTTTTT.

The chain has TRBV6-6 and TRBJ2-5; perhaps TRBD1 as D (6 bases). The end of the DNA is better explained by TRBJ2-7, so the J call may be wrong. The length of the CDR3 is 13 residues. From germline, CDR1 is MNHNY and CDR2 SVGAGI (reference sequence). CDR3 bases: TGTGCCAGCACAGCAGCAGGGGAATACGAGCAGTACTTC. Translation: CASTAAGEYEQYF.

The V and J genes are TRBV18 and TRBJ2-5, with TRBD1 identical over 10 bases. The J segment lost 2 bases and the V segment lost 3 bases, leaving 9 bases of the junction unmatched. Germline lookup yields CDR1 KGHSH and CDR2 LQKENI. The CDR3 covers 17 residues. CDR3 residues: CASSPFGTGDLQETQYF. CDR3 in DNA: TGTGCCAGCTCACCGTTCGGGACAGGGGACCTACAAGAGACCCAGTACTTC.

This clone was seen once. The chain uses TRBV28 and TRBJ2-7, with 8 bases aligning to TRBD2. Germline trimming cut 6 bases from V and 9 bases from J; bases unmatched to any gene: 7. Per the germline V gene, CDR1 is MDHEN and CDR2 is SYDVKM. There are 12 residues in the CDR3. Here the CDR3 reads CASSFRGGVQYF. For the CDR3, the DNA is TGTGCCAGCAGCTTTCGGGGGGGGGTGCAGTACTTC.

The chain couples TRBV7-3 to TRBJ2-1, with D maybe TRBD1 (6 bases). CDR1 SGHTA and CDR2 FQGTGA come from the germline V gene. This CDR3 has 15 amino acids. The V gene lost 5 bases and the J gene lost 3 bases, with 14 bases spanning the gap. The CDR3 is CASSDRDTGYNEQFF. In DNA form, the CDR3 reads TGTGCCAGCAGCGATAGGGACACCGGCTACAATGAGCAGTTCTTC.

The rearrangement links TRBV28 to TRBJ1-2, with D hard to call. Germline CDR1 and CDR2: MDHEN and SYDVKM. V gave up 2 bases and J gave up 4 bases, with 5 bases separating them. This CDR3 is 12 amino acids long. CDR3 coding DNA: TGTGCCAGCAGTTTAGGGAGCTATGGCTACACCTTC. Protein sequence: CASSLGSYGYTF.

The chain joins TRBV7-8 to TRBJ2-7, with 8 bases fitting TRBD2. Germline trimming cut 4 bases from V and 0 bases from J; bases unmatched to any gene: 11. Germline V CDR1 and CDR2: SGHVS, FQNEAQ. This CDR3 comprises 17 residues. CDR3 DNA sequence: TGTGCCAGCAGCTCGCTAGGGGTAGCGGGGATCTCCTACGAGCAGTACTTC. Translation gives CASSSLGVAGISYEQYF. The whole variable domain, filled in from reference TRBV7-8 and TRBJ2-7, reads GAGVSQSPRYKVAKRGQDVALRCDPISGHVSLFWYQQALGQGPEFLTYFQNEAQLDKSGLPSDRFFAERPEGSVSTLKIQRTQQEDSAVYLCASSSLGVAGISYEQYFGPGTRLTVT.

The CDR3 protein is CASSFSGGWDTEAFF. DNA for the CDR3: TGTGCCAGCAGCTTCTCAGGGGGCTGGGACACTGAAGCTTTCTTT. The rearrangement uses TRBV11-2 and TRBJ1-1; 8 bases map to TRBD1. CDR3 length equals 15 residues. Germline CDR1 and CDR2: SGHAT and FQNNGV. Unmatched junction bases numbered 6, after V lost 3 bases and J lost 3 bases.

This clone came up once. The rearrangement links TRBV7-3 to TRBJ2-2, with TRBD2 as a possible D gene (6 bases). V lost 6 bases and J lost 3, with 17 bases in between. This CDR3 has 16 residues. CDR1 is SGHTA and CDR2 is FQGTGA in the germline V gene. CDR3 region: CASSPSAPRDTGELFF. As DNA, the CDR3 is TGTGCCAGCAGTCCTAGCGCTCCGAGGGACACCGGGGAGCTGTTTTTT.

The chain has TRBV11-2 and TRBJ2-1; 8 positions match TRBD2. V trimming: 5 bases; J trimming: 9 bases; junction bases outside the gene matches: 12. Germline V gives CDR1 SGHAT, CDR2 FQNNGV. CDR3 size: 15 residues. This chain's CDR3 is CASSPGGVLYGEQFF. The CDR3 nucleotides read TGTGCCAGCAGCCCCGGGGGGGTTCTTTACGGTGAGCAGTTCTTC.

This clone has a single count. This chain connects TRBV5-4 to TRBJ1-2; 9 bases align to TRBD1. Trimming at V came to 4 bases and at J to 3 bases, leaving 4 bases not matched to a gene. Germline CDR1 is SGHNT and CDR2 is YYREEE (reference sequence). The CDR3 is made up of 14 amino acids. The CDR3 nucleotides read TGTGCCAGCAGCGAGGGGGACAGGGACTATGGCTACACCTTC. As protein: CASSEGDRDYGYTF.

The V and J genes are TRBV5-1 and TRBJ2-1; 14 bases line up with TRBD2. J lost 6 bases, V lost 4 bases, and 3 bases had no gene match. The length of the CDR3 is 15 residues. Germline CDR1 and CDR2: SGHRS and YFSETQ. CDR3 sequence reads: CASSPGLAGGNEQFF. Here the CDR3 DNA reads TGCGCCAGCAGCCCCGGACTAGCGGGAGGCAATGAGCAGTTCTTC. Drawing the rest from reference TRBV5-1 and TRBJ2-1, the complete variable domain is KAGVTQTPRYLIKTRGQQVTLSCSPISGHRSVSWYQQTPGQGLQFLFEYFSETQRNKGNFPGRFSGRQFSNSRSEMNVSTLELGDSALYLCASSPGLAGGNEQFFGPGTRLTVL.